The sequence of this T cell receptor beta chain was determined in a study of T cell repertoires in cytomegalovirus infection. TCRdb reprocessed the reads with MiXCR, giving one entry per CDR3 protein. Of a few hundred thousand distinct CDR3 sequences in the sample, 35% to 50% were seen once. The CDR3 extends over 12 amino acids. Germline lookup yields CDR1 SQVTM and CDR2 ANQGSEA. Unmatched junction bases numbered 5, after V lost 8 bases and J lost 4 bases. As concerns this clonotype: Its antigen is as yet unknown.

Material: cultured PBMCs, obtained from culture after CMV antigen stimulation. This TCR was sampled from a human donor in good health (CMV status not recorded). Some clones in this sample may be carry-over from other donors' samples. This chain connects TRBV29-1 to TRBJ2-3; 8 positions agree with TRBD2. The CDR3 DNA sequence: TGCAGCTCCGGACTAGCATCAGATACGCAGTATTTT. This codes for CSSGLASDTQYF.